At least ten counts were recorded for the clone carrying this T cell receptor (beta chain). Its antigen is as yet unknown. Trimming took off 4 bases at V and 3 bases at J, with 8 bases between the two ends. Germline CDR1 reads ENHRY; CDR2 reads SYGVKD. The CDR3 covers 13 residues. These data come from a study of blood T cells in healthy people across ages. Primers used in a second PCR of roughly 6 to 11 cycles were a sample-barcoded 5' primer and a J-beta primer mix. Each CDR3 protein gets one entry after TCRdb re-called the 5' RACE reads with MiXCR. The sample has 950,000 to 1,200,000 distinct CDR3 sequences; around two fifths are singletons. Notes on the study in general: Long-lived donors had more naive CD4+ cells and higher diversity than aged donors.

This sequence was found in a man between 18 and 35 years old in good health. The rearrangement uses TRBV10-3 and TRBJ2-3; D not certain. The material sequenced was blood. CDR3 DNA: TGTGCCATCAGTGCGGTGGTAACAGATACGCAGTATTTT. Residues: CAISAVVTDTQYF.